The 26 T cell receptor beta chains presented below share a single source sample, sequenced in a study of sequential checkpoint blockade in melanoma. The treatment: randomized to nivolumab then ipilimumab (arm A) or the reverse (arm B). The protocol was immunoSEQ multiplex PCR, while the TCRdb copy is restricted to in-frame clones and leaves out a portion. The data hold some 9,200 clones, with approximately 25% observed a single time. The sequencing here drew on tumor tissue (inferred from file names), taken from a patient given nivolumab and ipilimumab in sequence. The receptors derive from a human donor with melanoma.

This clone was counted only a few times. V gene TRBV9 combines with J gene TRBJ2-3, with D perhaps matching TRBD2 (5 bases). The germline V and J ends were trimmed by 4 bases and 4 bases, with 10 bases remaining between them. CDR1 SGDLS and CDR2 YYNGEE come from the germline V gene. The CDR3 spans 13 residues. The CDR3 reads CASSFGLSDTQYF. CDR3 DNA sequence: TGTGCCAGCAGCTTCGGACTTTCAGATACGCAGTATTTT.

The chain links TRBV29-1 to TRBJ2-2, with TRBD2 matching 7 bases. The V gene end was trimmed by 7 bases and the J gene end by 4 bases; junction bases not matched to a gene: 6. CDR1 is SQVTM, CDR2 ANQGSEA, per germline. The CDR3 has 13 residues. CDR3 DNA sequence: TGCAGCGCCTGGGGAGGGGTCACCGGGGAGCTGTTTTTT. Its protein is CSAWGGVTGELFF.

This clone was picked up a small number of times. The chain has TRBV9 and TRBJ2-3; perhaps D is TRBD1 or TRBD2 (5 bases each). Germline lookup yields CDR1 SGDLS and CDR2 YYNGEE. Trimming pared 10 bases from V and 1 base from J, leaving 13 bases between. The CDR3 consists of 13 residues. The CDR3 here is CAGTGARTDTQYF. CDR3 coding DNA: TGTGCCGGAACCGGGGCTCGCACAGATACGCAGTATTTT.

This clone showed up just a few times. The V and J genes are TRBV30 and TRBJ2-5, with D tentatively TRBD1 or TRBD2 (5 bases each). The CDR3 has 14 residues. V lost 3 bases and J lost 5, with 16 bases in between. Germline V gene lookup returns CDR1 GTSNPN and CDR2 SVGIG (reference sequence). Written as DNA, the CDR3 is TGTGCCTGGAGCGGGGACGGCCTCTGGGAGACCCAGTACTTC. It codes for CAWSGDGLWETQYF.

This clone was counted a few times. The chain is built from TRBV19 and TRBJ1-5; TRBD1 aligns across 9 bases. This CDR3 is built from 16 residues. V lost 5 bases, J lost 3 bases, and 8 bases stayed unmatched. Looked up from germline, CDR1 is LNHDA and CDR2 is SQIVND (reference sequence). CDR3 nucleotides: TGTGCCAGTAGTCAAAGGACAGGGGTTAACAATCAGCCCCAGCATTTT. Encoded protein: CASSQRTGVNNQPQHF.

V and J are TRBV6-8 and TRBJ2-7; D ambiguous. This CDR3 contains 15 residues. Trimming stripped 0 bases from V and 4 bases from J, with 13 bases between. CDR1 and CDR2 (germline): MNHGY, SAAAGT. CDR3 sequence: CASSYSNGDRYEQYF. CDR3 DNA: TGTGCCAGCAGTTACTCGAACGGAGACCGATACGAGCAGTACTTC.

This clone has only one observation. The CDR3 nucleotides read TGTGCCAGTAGTATATCGGGGTCCGGCAATGAGCAGTTCTTC. This sequence encodes CASSISGSGNEQFF. The J gene is TRBJ2-1, the V gene TRBV19; D may be TRBD2 (5 bases). Germline V gene sequence: CDR1 LNHDA, CDR2 SQIVND (reference sequence). The CDR3 is 14 residues long. Trimming shortened V by 2 bases and J by 6 bases, and 11 bases separated the two germline ends.

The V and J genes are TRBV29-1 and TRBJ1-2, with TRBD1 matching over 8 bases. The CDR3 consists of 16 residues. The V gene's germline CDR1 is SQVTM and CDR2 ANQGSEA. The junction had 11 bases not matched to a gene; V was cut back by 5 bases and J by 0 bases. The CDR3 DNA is TGCAGCGTTTACGGTGTCAGGGGGCAAGCTAACTATGGCTACACCTTC. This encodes CSVYGVRGQANYGYTF.

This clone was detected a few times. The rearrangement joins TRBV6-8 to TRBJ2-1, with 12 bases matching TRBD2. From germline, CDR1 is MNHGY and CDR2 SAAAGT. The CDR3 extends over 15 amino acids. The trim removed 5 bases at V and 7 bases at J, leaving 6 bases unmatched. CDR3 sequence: CASSRLAGGRNEQFF. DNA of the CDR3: TGTGCCAGCAGTCGCCTAGCGGGGGGGCGAAATGAGCAGTTCTTC.

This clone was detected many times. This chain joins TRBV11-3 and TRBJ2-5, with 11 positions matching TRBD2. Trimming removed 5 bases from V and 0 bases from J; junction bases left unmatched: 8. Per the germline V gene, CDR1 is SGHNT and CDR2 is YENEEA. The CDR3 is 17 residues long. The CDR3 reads CASSRALAGGDQETQYF. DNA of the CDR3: TGTGCCAGCAGCCGAGCTCTAGCGGGGGGAGACCAAGAGACCCAGTACTTC.

The CDR3 nucleotides are TGTGCCAGCAGCTTAGAGATGGGCTCTGGAAACACCATATATTTT. Its translation is CASSLEMGSGNTIYF. The chain employs TRBV11-3 and TRBJ1-3; no clear D. This CDR3 region has 15 residues. V was trimmed by 0 bases and J by 0 bases, leaving 6 bases between them. The germline V gene has CDR1 SGHNT and CDR2 YENEEA.

CDR3 nucleotide sequence: TGTGCCAGCAGCCAAGACAGGGGACTACAAGAGACCCAGTACTTC. Encoded protein: CASSQDRGLQETQYF. This chain links TRBV14 with TRBJ2-5, with a tentative D call TRBD2 (7 bases). Germline V lookup: CDR1 SGHDN, CDR2 FVKESK. V shed 0 bases and J shed 2 bases, with 10 bases lying between them. The CDR3 contains 15 residues. The entire variable domain, with the rest obtained from reference TRBV14 and TRBJ2-5, is as follows: EAGVTQFPSHSVIEKGQTVTLRCDPISGHDNLYWYRRVMGKEIKFLLHFVKESKQDESGMPNNRFLAERTGGTYSTLKVQPAELEDSGVYFCASSQDRGLQETQYFGPGTRLLVL.

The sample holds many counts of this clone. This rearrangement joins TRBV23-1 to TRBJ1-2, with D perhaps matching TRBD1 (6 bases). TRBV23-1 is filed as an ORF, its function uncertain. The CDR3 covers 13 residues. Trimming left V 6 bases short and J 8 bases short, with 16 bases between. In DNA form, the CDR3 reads TGCGCCAGCAGCCAAACAGGGATAAGCGGCTACACCTTC. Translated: CASSQTGISGYTF.

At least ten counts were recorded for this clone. CDR3 in amino acids: CASSSLGKKQFF. In DNA, the CDR3 is TGTGCCAGCAGTTCTCTGGGGAAGAAGCAGTTCTTC. This chain connects TRBV6-8 to TRBJ2-1; D gene unclear. V gave up 4 bases and J gave up 11 bases, with 12 bases separating them. The germline V gene has CDR1 MNHGY and CDR2 SAAAGT. This CDR3 region has 12 residues.

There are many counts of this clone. CDR3 in amino acids: CASSFPSSSYNEQFF. As DNA, the CDR3 is TGTGCCAGCAGTTTCCCTAGCTCGTCCTACAATGAGCAGTTCTTC. V is TRBV6-8 and J is TRBJ2-1, with a tentative D call TRBD2 (5 bases). This CDR3 spans 15 amino acids. V lost 4 bases and J 1 base, leaving 11 bases between the germline ends. Germline lookup yields CDR1 MNHGY and CDR2 SAAAGT.

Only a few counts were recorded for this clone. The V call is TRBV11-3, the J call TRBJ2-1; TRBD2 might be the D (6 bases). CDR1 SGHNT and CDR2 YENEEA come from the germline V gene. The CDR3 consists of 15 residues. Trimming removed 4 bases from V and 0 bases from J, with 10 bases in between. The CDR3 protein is CASSYRGSSYNEQFF. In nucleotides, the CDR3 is TGTGCCAGCAGCTACCGGGGGAGCTCCTACAATGAGCAGTTCTTC.

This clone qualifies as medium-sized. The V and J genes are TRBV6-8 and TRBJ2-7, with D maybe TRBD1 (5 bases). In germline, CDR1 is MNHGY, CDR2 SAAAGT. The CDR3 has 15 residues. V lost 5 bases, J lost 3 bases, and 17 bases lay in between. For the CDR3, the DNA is TGTGCCAGCAGTCAGGGTCCCCCCACTATCTACGAGCAGTACTTC. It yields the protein CASSQGPPTIYEQYF.

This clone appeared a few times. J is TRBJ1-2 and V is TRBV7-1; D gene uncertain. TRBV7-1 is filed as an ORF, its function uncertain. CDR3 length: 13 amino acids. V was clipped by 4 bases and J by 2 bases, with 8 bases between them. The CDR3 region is CASSLDGNYGYTF. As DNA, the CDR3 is TGTGCCAGCAGCTTAGACGGGAACTATGGCTACACCTTC.

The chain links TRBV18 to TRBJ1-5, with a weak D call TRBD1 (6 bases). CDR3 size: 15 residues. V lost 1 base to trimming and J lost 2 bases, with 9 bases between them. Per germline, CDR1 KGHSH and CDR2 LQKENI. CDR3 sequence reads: CASSPQDSGNQPQHF. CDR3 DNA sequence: TGTGCCAGCTCACCACAGGACAGTGGCAATCAGCCCCAGCATTTT.

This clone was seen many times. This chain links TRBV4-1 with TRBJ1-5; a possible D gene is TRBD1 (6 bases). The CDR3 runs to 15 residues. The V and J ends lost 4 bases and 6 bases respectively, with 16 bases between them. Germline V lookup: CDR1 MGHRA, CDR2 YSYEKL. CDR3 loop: CASSLVYGGAQPQHF. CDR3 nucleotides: TGCGCCAGCAGCCTCGTGTATGGGGGCGCTCAGCCCCAGCATTTT.

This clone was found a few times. The CDR3 bases are TGCAGCGTTACAGGGTCGGTGGTCACTGAAGCTTTCTTT. Protein sequence: CSVTGSVVTEAFF. This rearrangement joins TRBV29-1 to TRBJ1-1; maybe TRBD1 (6 bases). The germline CDR1 and CDR2 sequences are SQVTM and ANQGSEA. This CDR3 has 13 amino acids. V was clipped by 5 bases and J by 4 bases, with 14 bases between them. The full variable domain, in which reference TRBV29-1 and TRBJ1-1 provide the parts outside the CDR3, is SAVISQKPSRDICQRGTSLTIQCQVDSQVTMMFWYRQQPGQSLTLIATANQGSEATYESGFVIDKFPISRPNLTFSTLTVSNMSPEDSSIYLCSVTGSVVTEAFFGQGTRLTVV.

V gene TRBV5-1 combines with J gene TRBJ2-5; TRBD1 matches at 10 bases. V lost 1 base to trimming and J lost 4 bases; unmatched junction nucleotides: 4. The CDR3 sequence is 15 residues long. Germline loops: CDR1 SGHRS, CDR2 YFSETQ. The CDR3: CASSLTDRGGETQYF. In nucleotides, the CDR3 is TGCGCCAGCAGCTTGACGGACAGGGGGGGAGAGACCCAGTACTTC.

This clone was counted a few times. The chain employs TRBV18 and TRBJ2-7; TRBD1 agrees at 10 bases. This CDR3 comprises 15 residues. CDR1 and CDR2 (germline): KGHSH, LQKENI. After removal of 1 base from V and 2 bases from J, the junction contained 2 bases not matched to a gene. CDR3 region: CASSPRTGGAYEQYF. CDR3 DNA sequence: TGTGCCAGCTCACCACGGACAGGGGGGGCCTACGAGCAGTACTTC. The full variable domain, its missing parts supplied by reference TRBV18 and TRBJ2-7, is NAGVMQNPRHLVRRRGQEARLRCSPMKGHSHVYWYRQLPEEGLKFMVYLQKENIIDESGMPKERFSAEFPKEGPSILRIQQVVRGDSAAYFCASSPRTGGAYEQYFGPGTRLTVT.

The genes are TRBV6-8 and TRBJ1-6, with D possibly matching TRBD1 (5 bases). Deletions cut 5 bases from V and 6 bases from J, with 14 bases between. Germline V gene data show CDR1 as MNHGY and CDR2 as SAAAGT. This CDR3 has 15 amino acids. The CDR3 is CASSPSGTLNSPLHF. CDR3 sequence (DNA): TGTGCCAGCAGTCCGTCCGGGACTCTTAATTCACCCCTCCACTTT.

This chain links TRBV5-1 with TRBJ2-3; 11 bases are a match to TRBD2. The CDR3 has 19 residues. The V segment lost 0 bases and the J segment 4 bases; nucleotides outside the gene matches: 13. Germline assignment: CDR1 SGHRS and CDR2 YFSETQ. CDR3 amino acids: CASSLAGNSGGAGADTQYF. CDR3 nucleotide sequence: TGCGCCAGCAGCTTGGCCGGGAATAGCGGGGGGGCCGGCGCAGATACGCAGTATTTT.

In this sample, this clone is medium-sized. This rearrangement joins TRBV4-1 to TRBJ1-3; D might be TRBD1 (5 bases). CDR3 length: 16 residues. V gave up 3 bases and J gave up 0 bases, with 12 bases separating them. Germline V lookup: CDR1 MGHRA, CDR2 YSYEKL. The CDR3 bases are TGCGCCAGCAGCCAGAGGGACGGCCGCTCTGGAAACACCATATATTTT. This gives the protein CASSQRDGRSGNTIYF.